The sequence of this T cell receptor beta chain was determined in a study of post-analysis software for immune sequencing data. Looking at the study overall: Patients had relapsing-remitting, secondary progressive or progressive-relapsing multiple sclerosis; some lacked subtype. Study results and limitations: Among four or five TRBV segments more frequent in patients than controls were TRBV5-6, TRBV5-1 and TRBV20-1. Strong co-clustering by F measure was seen for same-batch samples. In multiple sclerosis, normalized Chao1 diversity was significantly below that of controls.

To note about this clonotype: What it recognizes is unknown.

Germline V CDR1 and CDR2: DFQATT, SNEGSKA (reference sequence). This CDR3 is built from 12 residues. Trimming took 6 bases from V and 10 from J, leaving 18 bases between them. Prepared TCR beta cDNA libraries contained unique molecular identifiers. Roughly 510,000 cDNA molecules were recovered from an input of about 0.9 to 10 million T cells. Each CDR3 protein is one row after TCRdb ran MiXCR on the PCR reads. The sample lists 450,000 or so distinct CDR3 sequences, under 55% seen once, with about 12% in the top ten. This TCR was recovered from a girl between 5 and 17 years old with multiple sclerosis. The specimen was blood. The J gene is TRBJ1-2, the V gene TRBV20-1, with D unresolved. Written as DNA, the CDR3 is TGCAGTGCAGGACTAGCGGGAGACGCCTACACCTTC. This sequence encodes CSAGLAGDAYTF.